The 19 T cell receptor beta chains listed next were all sequenced from one sample in a study of T cells in women clearing cervical HPV infection. Only in-frame clones appear in the TCRdb table, and some are missing; sequencing was by immunoSEQ multiplex PCR. Its table records under 45,000 clones. Specimen: blood buffy coat. These receptors all stem from a woman between 18 and 69 years old with a cervical HPV16 infection that either progressed to CIN3+ or cleared (not recorded which).

CDR3: CASSHRAGDVEQFF. CDR3 DNA (partial): TGTGCCAGCAGCCACAGGGCGGGAGATGTTGAG. This sequence joins TRBV7-6 and TRBJ2-1, with a possible D match to TRBD2 (7 bases). The read ends 3 residues before the CDR3 terminus; that terminus is restored from the germline J gene. The CDR3 is 14 residues long. V lost 5 bases, J lost 9 bases, and 17 bases lay in between. Germline CDR1 SGHVS, CDR2 FNYEAQ.

Notes on this clone: From the germline J gene comes the end of the CDR3, since the read stops 3 residues before it. The chain employs TRBV9 and TRBJ1-3; TRBD1 is a possible D gene (5 bases). Trimming took off 4 bases at V and 0 bases at J, with 14 bases between the two ends. Germline CDR1 reads SGDLS; CDR2 reads YYNGEE. This CDR3 is built from 16 residues. CDR3 DNA, as far as it was read: TGTGCCAGCAGCCCCCAGGGCCCTACCTCTGGAAACACC. Protein product: CASSPQGPTSGNT. The whole CDR3 is CASSPQGPTSGNTIYF.

As regards this clone: The CDR3 end is not reached by the read, which stops 3 residues before it; the germline J gene fills it in. The chain recombines TRBV13 with TRBJ2-7; D gene ambiguous. V dropped 5 bases and J dropped 4 bases, with 6 bases sitting between them. From germline, CDR1 is PRHDT and CDR2 FYEKMQ (reference sequence). There are 11 residues in the CDR3. The sequenced CDR3 bases are TGTGCCAGCAGCCCCTCGTACGAG. It translates to CASSPSYE. The entire CDR3 sequence reads CASSPSYEQYF.

Concerning this clone: Coverage ceases 3 residues before the CDR3 finishes, and the germline J gene fills in the end. The V call is TRBV5-1, the J call TRBJ1-1, with 7 nucleotides matching TRBD1. J gave up 1 base and V 6 bases, and 9 bases lay outside the gene matches. CDR1 is SGHRS, CDR2 YFSETQ, per germline. The CDR3 extends over 15 amino acids. The sequenced part of the CDR3 DNA is TGCGCCAGCACTTTTGGAGGGACAGAGAACACTGAA. Translated: CASTFGGTENTE. The CDR3 in full is CASTFGGTENTEAFF.

In the case of this clone: The read terminates 3 residues ahead of where the CDR3 ends, so the germline J gene completes it. The J gene is TRBJ1-4, the V gene TRBV27, with a tentative D call TRBD1 (5 bases). Trimming took 2 bases from V and 7 from J, leaving 11 bases between them. Germline V gives CDR1 MNHEY, CDR2 SMNVEV (reference sequence). This CDR3 comprises 14 residues. CDR3 bases read: TGTGCCAGCAGTTTACAGGGCTGGGGTGAAAAA. It is translated as CASSLQGWGEK. The full-length CDR3 reads as CASSLQGWGEKLFF. The full variable domain, rest sourced from reference TRBV27 and TRBJ1-4, is EAQVTQNPRYLITVTGKKLTVTCSQNMNHEYMSWYRQDPGLGLRQIYYSMNVEVTDKGDVPEGYKVSRKEKRNFPLILESPSPNQTSLYFCASSLQGWGEKLFFGSGTQLSVL.

On this clone: The missing CDR3 end, 3 residues past where the read stops, is filled in from the germline J gene. The rearrangement links TRBV28 to TRBJ2-1; D not certain. Trimming removed 4 bases from V and 1 base from J, with 8 bases in between. The CDR3 is 14 residues long. Germline CDR1 MDHEN, CDR2 SYDVKM. Partial CDR3 DNA: TGTGCCAGCAGTTCCTCAGATTCCTACAATGAG. Translated: CASSSSDSYNE. The full CDR3 sequence reads CASSSSDSYNEQFF.

On this clone itself: Coverage ceases 3 residues before the CDR3 finishes, and the germline J gene fills in the end. This chain uses TRBV20-1 with TRBJ2-2; 7 bases are a match to TRBD1. The CDR3 is 14 residues long. Trimming removed 5 bases from V and 0 bases from J; junction bases left unmatched: 3. Looked up from germline, CDR1 is DFQATT and CDR2 is SNEGSKA (reference sequence). Incomplete CDR3 DNA: TGCAGTGCTCGCGGACAGGCGAACACCGGGGAG. Its protein product is CSARGQANTGE. The whole CDR3 region reads CSARGQANTGELFF.

Comment on this clone: The sequence runs out 3 residues before the end of the CDR3; the remainder is reconstructed from the germline J gene. J is TRBJ1-2 and V is TRBV7-3; 10 bases match TRBD1. This CDR3 region has 15 residues. Germline V gives CDR1 SGHTA, CDR2 FQGTGA. The CDR3 here is CASSFGQGGIYGYTF. The part of the CDR3 DNA that was read is TGTGCCAGCAGCTTCGGACAGGGGGGAATCTACGGC.

Concerning this clone itself: The CDR3 is cut off 3 residues early in the read; its end comes from the germline J gene. This chain uses TRBV2 with TRBJ2-6; D is possibly TRBD1 or TRBD2 (10 bases each). Germline V gene sequence: CDR1 SNHLY, CDR2 FYNNEI. This CDR3 region has 16 residues. V was shortened by 6 bases and J by 10 bases, with 22 bases between the two germline ends. CDR3 loop: CASSKLAGQGLNVLTF. CDR3 DNA (partial): TGTGCCAGCAGCAAACTAGCGGGACAGGGGTTAAACGTC.

For this clone: The read falls 3 residues short of the CDR3 end, and the missing part is taken from the germline J gene. The J gene is TRBJ2-1, the V gene TRBV20-1; 7 nucleotides agree with TRBD2. Germline CDR1 is DFQATT and CDR2 is SNEGSKA (reference sequence). V shed 0 bases, J shed 8 bases, and the junction held 13 bases outside the gene matches. This CDR3 has 16 residues. This CDR3 reads CSARDRKRGGSYEQFF. CDR3 DNA, as far as it was read: TGCAGTGCTAGAGATCGAAAGCGGGGTGGGTCATATGAG.

In the case of this clone: Read coverage stops 3 residues before the CDR3 terminus; the germline J gene supplies the remainder. The gene calls are TRBV6-1 and TRBJ2-3, with D perhaps matching TRBD1 (5 bases). With 3 bases removed from V and 5 bases from J, the gap between germline ends came to 12 bases. The germline V gene has CDR1 MNHNS and CDR2 SASEGT. CDR3 length: 14 amino acids. CDR3 DNA (partial): TGTGCCAGCAGTGAGCAGTGGGGCGGAGATACG. Amino acids: CASSEQWGGDT. In full, the CDR3 reads CASSEQWGGDTQYF.

Comment on this clone: Sequencing ends 3 residues short of the CDR3 end; the germline J gene provides the rest. The gene calls are TRBV5-1 and TRBJ1-2; TRBD1 might be the D (6 bases). Trimming removed 0 bases from V and 4 bases from J, with 10 bases in between. This CDR3 is 14 amino acids long. Germline V lookup: CDR1 SGHRS, CDR2 YFSETQ. The CDR3 DNA, read in part, is TGCGCCAGCAGCTTGGACAGGGTCGGCTATGGC. This codes for CASSLDRVGYG. The complete CDR3 protein is CASSLDRVGYGYTF.

As concerns this clone: The read comes to an end 3 residues before the CDR3 does, leaving the germline J gene to fill in the end. This chain joins TRBV12-3 or TRBV12-4 and TRBJ1-4; the D gene is possibly TRBD1 (5 bases). V was shortened by 4 bases and J by 8 bases, with 14 bases between the two germline ends. The CDR3 is 14 amino acids. Here the CDR3 reads CASSSRQYREKLFF. The sequenced CDR3 bases are TGTGCCAGCAGTTCCAGACAGTATCGGGAAAAA.

With respect to this clone: The observed sequence ends 3 residues before the CDR3 terminus, with the missing tail filled in from the germline J gene. This sequence joins TRBV19 and TRBJ1-3, with TRBD1 matching 9 bases. Germline V lookup: CDR1 LNHDA, CDR2 SQIVND (reference sequence). Trimming cost V 10 bases and J 4 bases; bases outside gene matches: 5. The CDR3 contains 13 residues. Here the CDR3 reads CATKTGGGNTIYF. The CDR3 DNA, read in part, is TGTGCCACCAAGACAGGGGGAGGAAACACC.

Worth noting for this clone: From the germline J gene comes the end of the CDR3, since the read stops 3 residues before it. The chain combines TRBV5-6 with TRBJ2-6; tentative D call: TRBD2 (5 bases). The CDR3 has 15 amino acids. V was clipped by 4 bases and J by 4 bases, with 12 bases between them. Germline V gene lookup returns CDR1 SGHDT and CDR2 YYEEEE. Partial CDR3 DNA: TGTGCCAGCAGCCCGACCGGGGTCGGGGCCAACGTC. Its protein is CASSPTGVGANV. The complete CDR3 protein is CASSPTGVGANVLTF.

In regard to this clone: From the germline J gene comes the end of the CDR3, since the read stops 3 residues before it. This sequence joins TRBV20-1 and TRBJ2-7; D remains unclear. Trimming took off 1 base at V and 2 bases at J, with 12 bases between the two ends. There are 14 residues in the CDR3. In germline, CDR1 is DFQATT, CDR2 SNEGSKA (reference sequence). CDR3 protein: CSARGQNNAYEQYF. The CDR3 bases that were read are TGCAGTGCTAGAGGGCAAAATAATGCCTACGAG.

Details on this clone: The CDR3 goes on 3 residues after the read ends, and that part is filled in from the germline J gene. The chain uses TRBV5-1 and TRBJ2-7; weak D call: TRBD1 (5 bases). This CDR3 comprises 15 residues. V lost 0 bases, J lost 2 bases, and 12 bases lay in between. Per germline, CDR1 SGHRS and CDR2 YFSETQ. The sequenced CDR3 bases are TGCGCCAGCAGCTTGGAACTGGGGCAGGCCTACGAG. Translating it yields CASSLELGQAYE. In full, the CDR3 is CASSLELGQAYEQYF.

About this clone itself: The read falls 3 residues short of the CDR3 end, and the missing part is taken from the germline J gene. This rearrangement joins TRBV19 to TRBJ1-4; D unclear. This CDR3 is built from 19 residues. Germline lookup yields CDR1 LNHDA and CDR2 SQIVND (reference sequence). The V end lost 7 bases, the J end lost 5 bases, and 29 bases lay between the germline ends. The CDR3 loop reads CASTDERVSTTRANEKLFF. The DNA read from the CDR3 is TGTGCCAGTACCGACGAGAGGGTTTCGACAACTAGGGCGAATGAAAAA.

For this clone: The read ends 3 residues early relative to the CDR3; the germline J gene fills the gap. The chain carries TRBV4-1 and TRBJ1-1; D is ambiguous. Germline V gene data show CDR1 as MGHRA and CDR2 as YSYEKL. The length of the CDR3 is 14 residues. The CDR3 DNA, read in part, is TGCGCCAGCAGCCAAGAAGGGTACGGTCCCGAA. It encodes CASSQEGYGPE. The whole CDR3 reads CASSQEGYGPEAFF.